This is a list of T cell receptor beta chains from one sample in a study of blood T cell repertoires in COVID-19. Data came from immunoSEQ multiplex PCR; TCRdb stores just in-frame clones and leaves some out. The data show over 200,000 clones, with 80% to 90% seen just once and around a tenth held by the top ten. The source material was peripheral blood. The source of these receptors is a man aged 50 or older with COVID-19, enrolled during active disease. CDR3s include the opening cysteine and the closing phenylalanine or tryptophan. Each record gives: clone size, D gene, V gene, J gene, CDR3 protein, CDR3 DNA. The D gene is left open where the match is weak. Clone size is given for some rows only: seen once, a few or many times, or a class if the clone is expanded.

.	.	TRBV2	TRBJ1-5	CASSERRGNQPQHF	TGTGCCAGCAGTGAACGCAGGGGCAATCAGCCCCAGCATTTT
.	.	TRBV7-6	TRBJ2-1	CATQQFGVDEQFF	TGTGCCACCCAACAGTTCGGGGTCGATGAGCAGTTCTTC
.	TRBD1	TRBV3-1/TRBV3-2	TRBJ1-2	CASRPRGQGNGYTF	TGTGCCAGCAGGCCCCGAGGACAGGGAAATGGCTACACCTTC
.	.	TRBV5-3	TRBJ2-5	CARRVGRQETQYF	TGTGCCAGAAGAGTGGGCAGACAAGAGACCCAGTACTTC
.	TRBD1	TRBV5-6	TRBJ1-3	CASSLRTGRTGNTIYF	TGTGCCAGCAGCTTGAGGACAGGGCGGACTGGAAACACCATATATTTT
.	.	TRBV29-1	TRBJ1-1	CSVDDRNTEAFF	TGCAGCGTCGATGACAGGAACACTGAAGCTTTCTTT
.	.	TRBV15	TRBJ2-3	CATSIERGSDTQYF	TGTGCCACCAGCATAGAACGCGGTAGCGACACGCAGTATTTT
.	TRBD2	TRBV6-2/TRBV6-3	TRBJ2-1	CASSVLAGRYNEQFF	TGTGCCAGCAGTGTCCTAGCGGGAAGATACAATGAGCAGTTCTTC
.	.	TRBV2	TRBJ2-7	CASRPDSHYEQYF	TGTGCCAGCAGGCCGGACAGTCACTACGAGCAGTACTTC
.	TRBD1	TRBV9	TRBJ1-2	CASSVGGTGAWGYTF	TGTGCCAGCAGCGTAGGTGGGACAGGGGCTTGGGGCTACACCTTC
.	.	TRBV28	TRBJ1-2	CASSSGGFGYTF	TGTGCCAGCAGCTCAGGAGGCTTTGGCTACACCTTC
.	TRBD2	TRBV19	TRBJ2-7	CASRQRTSSYEQYF	TGTGCCAGTAGACAAAGGACTAGCAGCTACGAGCAGTACTTC
once	TRBD1	TRBV30	TRBJ2-7	CAWSSGQGVYEQYF	TGTGCCTGGAGTTCGGGTCAGGGGGTCTACGAGCAGTACTTC
.	TRBD2	TRBV6-2/TRBV6-3	TRBJ2-2	CASSLRETGELFF	TGTGCCAGCAGTTTGCGGGAGACCGGGGAGCTGTTTTTT
.	TRBD1	TRBV11-2	TRBJ2-7	CASSLGTGGISSYEQYF	TGTGCCAGCAGCTTGGGGACAGGGGGCATTAGCTCCTACGAGCAGTACTTC
.	.	TRBV7-2	TRBJ1-6	CASSSWRGSSPLHF	TGTGCCAGCAGCTCGTGGAGAGGTAGTTCACCCCTCCACTTT
once	.	TRBV30	TRBJ2-5	CAWSVTGGETQYF	TGTGCCTGGAGTGTAACGGGTGGCGAGACCCAGTACTTC
.	.	TRBV30	TRBJ1-3	CAWSDHLGSSGNTIYF	TGTGCCTGGAGTGACCATTTGGGCAGCTCTGGAAACACCATATATTTT
.	TRBD1	TRBV30	TRBJ1-4	CAWTTGAGATNEKLFF	TGTGCCTGGACTACAGGGGCTGGCGCAACTAATGAAAAACTGTTTTTT
.	TRBD2	TRBV7-9	TRBJ2-2	CASSYATSGMNTGELFF	TGTGCCAGCAGTTACGCGACTAGCGGGATGAACACCGGGGAGCTGTTTTTT
few	.	TRBV9	TRBJ1-1	CASSRVVNTEAFF	TGTGCCAGCAGCCGAGTGGTGAACACTGAAGCTTTCTTT
once	TRBD2	TRBV7-6	TRBJ2-7	CASSSGTSGSYEQYF	TGTGCCAGCAGCTCTGGGACTAGCGGTTCCTACGAGCAGTACTTC